The 25 T cell receptor beta chains listed next were all sequenced from one sample in a study of T cell responses to AZD1222 COVID-19 vaccine. The repertoire was sequenced with immunoSEQ multiplex PCR; TCRdb's copy has only in-frame clones and lacks some. The repertoire holds roughly 120,000 clones, with about 90% as singletons. Sequences were derived from peripheral blood, sampled on day 0 of AZD1222 vaccination. These receptors originate from an adult in good health.

The chain is built from TRBV27 and TRBJ2-7; D is perhaps TRBD1 or TRBD2 (7 bases each). There are 16 residues in the CDR3. The germline gives CDR1 MNHEY, CDR2 SMNVEV (reference sequence). V dropped 5 bases and J dropped 9 bases, with 26 bases sitting between them. In DNA form, the CDR3 reads TGTGCCAGCAGTCCAGGGGGGGGCAGGCCTCCTTTGGTGCAGTACTTC. It yields the protein CASSPGGGRPPLVQYF.

The chain joins TRBV27 to TRBJ2-4, with a possible D match to TRBD1 (5 bases). Trimming cost V 4 bases and J 3 bases, with 13 bases left between them. This CDR3 contains 15 residues. Germline V gene data show CDR1 as MNHEY and CDR2 as SMNVEV (reference sequence). CDR3 in amino acids: CASSYAGWDKNIQYF. In DNA, the CDR3 is TGTGCCAGCAGTTATGCAGGGTGGGACAAAAACATTCAGTACTTC.

V is TRBV9 and J is TRBJ1-4; no clear D gene. Germline V gene sequence: CDR1 SGDLS, CDR2 YYNGEE. This CDR3 is built from 15 residues. The ends were cut back, 0 bases at V and 0 bases at J, with 6 bases in the middle. The CDR3, as DNA: TGTGCCAGCAGCGTAGGGTCTGCAACTAATGAAAAACTGTTTTTT. Translated, it gives CASSVGSATNEKLFF.

V usage is TRBV5-1 and J usage is TRBJ1-1; the D gene is possibly TRBD1 (5 bases). V was clipped by 0 bases and J by 5 bases, with 11 bases between them. The CDR3 sequence is 14 residues long. Germline CDR1 SGHRS, CDR2 YFSETQ. Here the CDR3 reads CASSLERGLTEAFF. As DNA, the CDR3 is TGCGCCAGCAGCTTGGAGCGGGGACTAACTGAAGCTTTCTTT.

This chain uses TRBV19 with TRBJ2-7, with a possible D match to TRBD1 (5 bases). Trimming stripped 6 bases from V and 5 bases from J, with 11 bases between. The CDR3 is 12 residues long. CDR1 and CDR2 (germline): LNHDA, SQIVND (reference sequence). This chain's CDR3 is CASRDLGDEQYF. The CDR3 bases are TGTGCCAGTAGGGATTTAGGGGACGAGCAGTACTTC.

The chain is built from TRBV30 and TRBJ1-2; 8 bases line up with TRBD1. V gave up 3 bases and J gave up 5 bases; unmatched junction bases: 8. The V gene's germline CDR1 is GTSNPN and CDR2 SVGIG (reference sequence). The CDR3 is 14 residues long. The CDR3 here is CAWRGTGGEYGYTF. In nucleotides, the CDR3 is TGTGCCTGGAGAGGCACAGGGGGGGAGTATGGCTACACCTTC.

The chain uses TRBV11-3 and TRBJ2-7, with TRBD2 matching over 8 bases. Germline-derived CDR1 and CDR2 are SGHNT and YENEEA. V was clipped by 3 bases and J by 3 bases; unmatched bases: 1. CDR3 length: 13 amino acids. The CDR3 region is CASSFGTSYEQYF. In DNA, the CDR3 is TGTGCCAGCAGCTTTGGGACTAGCTACGAGCAGTACTTC.

The chain joins TRBV12-3 or TRBV12-4 to TRBJ1-2; D gene unclear. V was trimmed by 5 bases and J by 4 bases, leaving 8 bases between them. This CDR3 region has 12 residues. The CDR3 DNA reads as TGTGCCAGCAGTCCCACAGCCTATGGCTACACCTTC. This sequence encodes CASSPTAYGYTF.

The V and J genes are TRBV29-1 and TRBJ2-1; D is possibly TRBD1 or TRBD2 (6 bases each). Trimming shortened V by 5 bases and J by 5 bases, and 19 bases separated the two germline ends. Germline V gene lookup returns CDR1 SQVTM and CDR2 ANQGSEA. There are 15 residues in the CDR3. In nucleotides, the CDR3 is TGCAGCGTTCCGAGGATCGGAGGGACAAACAATGAGCAGTTCTTC. This encodes CSVPRIGGTNNEQFF.

The V gene is TRBV5-1, the J gene TRBJ1-3; perhaps TRBD1 as D (5 bases). Trimming stripped 0 bases from V and 0 bases from J, with 13 bases between. The CDR3 has 17 amino acids. Germline lookup yields CDR1 SGHRS and CDR2 YFSETQ. CDR3 region: CASSLGLDGASGNTIYF. The CDR3 DNA reads TGCGCCAGCAGCTTGGGCTTGGACGGGGCCTCTGGAAACACCATATATTTT.

The chain recombines TRBV6-5 with TRBJ1-4; 8 bases match TRBD1. J lost 7 bases, V lost 6 bases, and 10 bases had no gene match. The CDR3 sequence is 15 residues long. CDR1 and CDR2 from the germline V gene are MNHEY and SVGAGI. CDR3 nucleotides: TGTGCCAGCAGGGGATGGACAGGGAGGGGTGAAAAACTGTTTTTT. It yields the protein CASRGWTGRGEKLFF.

This clone was detected once. The chain has TRBV24-1 and TRBJ1-1, with D hard to call. Germline V gives CDR1 KGHDR, CDR2 SFDVKD. Trimming stripped 12 bases from V and 0 bases from J, with 19 bases between. The CDR3 is made up of 15 amino acids. The CDR3 is CAPATYGEMNTEAFF. As DNA, the CDR3 is TGTGCCCCAGCTACCTACGGGGAAATGAACACTGAAGCTTTCTTT.

The chain joins TRBV7-6 to TRBJ2-2, with 11 bases identical to TRBD1. The CDR3 extends over 18 amino acids. Losses at the gene ends were 5 bases for V and 2 bases for J; bases not matched to a gene: 10. In germline, CDR1 is SGHVS, CDR2 FNYEAQ. The CDR3 nucleotides are TGTGCCAGCAGCCCCCGGACAGGGGGCAAGGTTAACACCGGGGAGCTGTTTTTT. It specifies CASSPRTGGKVNTGELFF. Complete variable domain (other parts from reference TRBV7-6 and TRBJ2-2): GAGVSQSPRYKVTKRGQDVALRCDPISGHVSLYWYRQALGQGPEFLTYFNYEAQQDKSGLPNDRFSAERPEGSISTLTIQRTEQRDSAMYRCASSPRTGGKVNTGELFFGEGSRLTVL.

This chain connects TRBV27 to TRBJ1-6, with D possibly being TRBD1 (6 bases). The CDR3 has 16 amino acids. CDR1 MNHEY and CDR2 SMNVEV come from the germline V gene (reference sequence). The V and J ends lost 3 bases and 2 bases respectively, with 11 bases between them. The CDR3 sequence: CASSFTGFAYNSPLHF. Here the CDR3 DNA reads TGTGCCAGCAGTTTTACAGGGTTCGCCTATAATTCACCCCTCCACTTT.

V is TRBV9 and J is TRBJ1-5; no firm D call. Trimming stripped 5 bases from V and 2 bases from J, with 11 bases between. The germline V gene encodes CDR1 SGDLS and CDR2 YYNGEE. CDR3 length equals 14 residues. CDR3 sequence reads: CASSSHAGNQPQHF. The CDR3 bases are TGTGCCAGCAGTTCACACGCGGGCAATCAGCCCCAGCATTTT.

The V and J genes are TRBV5-4 and TRBJ2-2, with 8 bases that match TRBD1. The junction had 9 bases not matched to a gene; V was cut back by 3 bases and J by 5 bases. The CDR3 contains 16 residues. Germline V gives CDR1 SGHNT, CDR2 YYREEE (reference sequence). The CDR3 spells CASSSGQARSTGELFF. CDR3 in DNA: TGTGCCAGCAGCTCGGGACAGGCGAGGAGTACCGGGGAGCTGTTTTTT.

This chain links TRBV5-4 with TRBJ1-3; D gene uncertain. Germline V lookup: CDR1 SGHNT, CDR2 YYREEE (reference sequence). This CDR3 region has 16 residues. V shed 0 bases and J shed 0 bases, with 10 bases lying between them. The CDR3 sequence: CASSLGGGRSGNTIYF. CDR3 nucleotide sequence: TGTGCCAGCAGCTTGGGGGGAGGACGCTCTGGAAACACCATATATTTT.

The chain recombines TRBV30 with TRBJ2-5; D not certain. The CDR3 runs 12 residues. With 2 bases removed from V and 3 bases from J, the gap between germline ends came to 7 bases. The germline V gene encodes CDR1 GTSNPN and CDR2 SVGIG (reference sequence). CDR3 in amino acids: CAWSRLKETQYF. The CDR3 coding sequence is TGTGCCTGGAGTCGCCTTAAAGAGACCCAGTACTTC.

The chain couples TRBV18 to TRBJ1-1; 8 bases fit TRBD1. CDR3 size: 13 residues. The germline gives CDR1 KGHSH, CDR2 LQKENI. The J segment lost 4 bases and the V segment lost 3 bases, leaving 1 base of the junction unmatched. In nucleotides, the CDR3 is TGTGCCAGCTCACCGGACAGGGCCACTGAAGCTTTCTTT. Encoded protein: CASSPDRATEAFF.

This sequence joins TRBV27 and TRBJ2-3; D remains ambiguous. CDR1 is MNHEY and CDR2 is SMNVEV in the germline V gene (reference sequence). Trimming removed 0 bases from V and 5 bases from J, with 21 bases in between. This CDR3 has 18 amino acids. The CDR3 protein is CASSLSPSNSKHRDTQYF. CDR3 nucleotide sequence: TGTGCCAGCAGTTTATCCCCGTCAAACTCCAAACACAGAGATACGCAGTATTTT.

The rearrangement joins TRBV2 to TRBJ1-5, with D unclear. Per the germline V gene, CDR1 is SNHLY and CDR2 is FYNNEI. V was cut by 7 bases and J by 0 bases, with 13 bases left in between. This CDR3 is 15 amino acids long. The CDR3 DNA sequence: TGTGCCAGCACCGAGGGCAGGCATAGCAATCAGCCCCAGCATTTT. This translates into CASTEGRHSNQPQHF.

The rearrangement links TRBV7-8 to TRBJ1-5, with TRBD1 identical over 9 bases. CDR1 SGHVS and CDR2 FQNEAQ come from the germline V gene. The CDR3 consists of 17 residues. The J segment lost 6 bases and the V segment lost 5 bases, leaving 14 bases of the junction unmatched. CDR3 nucleotide sequence: TGTGCCAGCAGCGCCCCCACCGGGACAGGGAGGTTTCAGCCCCAGCATTTT. The encoded protein is CASSAPTGTGRFQPQHF.

This clone was seen a few times. The chain is built from TRBV12-3 or TRBV12-4 and TRBJ1-2; D gene unclear. CDR3 length: 12 amino acids. V was shortened by 3 bases and J by 4 bases, with 6 bases between the two germline ends. The chain's CDR3 is CASSFDAYGYTF. The CDR3 coding sequence is TGTGCCAGCAGTTTTGATGCCTATGGCTACACCTTC.

The chain uses TRBV6-5 and TRBJ1-2; no clear D gene. Per the germline V gene, CDR1 is MNHEY and CDR2 is SVGAGI. V shed 5 bases and J shed 5 bases, with 15 bases lying between them. The CDR3 contains 14 residues. The CDR3 region has the DNA TGTGCCAGCAGTCCCCAATGGGCGGGATATGGCTACACCTTC. Its protein product is CASSPQWAGYGYTF.

The chain uses TRBV9 and TRBJ2-5, with 14 positions matching TRBD2. CDR1 SGDLS and CDR2 YYNGEE come from the germline V gene. This CDR3 contains 16 residues. After removal of 2 bases from V and 5 bases from J, the junction contained 5 bases not matched to a gene. CDR3 DNA sequence: TGTGCCAGCAGCGTCGAGGGACTAGCGGGAGCTGAGACCCAGTACTTC. Encoded protein: CASSVEGLAGAETQYF.